Below are 9 T cell receptor beta chains sequenced from a single sample in a study of cytomegalovirus exposure and HLA in healthy donors. Primers included in the PCR were 60 Vbeta and 13 Jbeta primers. The protocol was immunoSEQ multiplex PCR, while the TCRdb copy is restricted to in-frame clones and leaves out a portion. The sample consists of about 200,000 clones, roughly 83% of them appearing once. Source material: PBMCs. The receptors originated from a male donor in good health and CMV-seropositive.

A note on this clone: An end of the junction differs from the germline gene, which may be a read error. The CDR3 DNA sequence: TGTTCCAGCAGCTTACAGGGCATTCAGTACTTC. As protein: CSSSLQGIQYF. The rearrangement links TRBV7-9 to TRBJ2-4; maybe TRBD1 (6 bases). The CDR3 is 11 amino acids. CDR1 SEHNR and CDR2 FQNEAQ come from the germline V gene (reference sequence). Based on the CDR3 plus reference TRBV7-9 and TRBJ2-4, the full variable domain is DTGVSQNPRHKITKRGQNVTFRCDPISEHNRLYWYRQTLGQGPEFLTYFQNEAQLEKSRLLSDRFSAERPKGSFSTLEIQRTEQGDSAMYLCSSSLQGIQYFGAGTRLSVL.

This clone was counted only a few times. The chain links TRBV10-3 to TRBJ2-5; 7 bases are a match to TRBD1. Germline trimming cut 0 bases from V and 3 bases from J; bases unmatched to any gene: 4. The CDR3 sequence is 15 residues long. Looked up from germline, CDR1 is ENHRY and CDR2 is SYGVKD. The CDR3 nucleotides are TGTGCCATCAGTGAGTCCGGACAGGCCGAAGAGACCCAGTACTTC. It is translated as CAISESGQAEETQYF.

The V call is TRBV30, the J call TRBJ2-1, with 7 positions matching TRBD2. CDR3 length: 15 amino acids. CDR1 is GTSNPN, CDR2 SVGIG, per germline (reference sequence). Trimming took 2 bases from V and 0 from J; bases not matched to a gene: 4. DNA of the CDR3: TGTGCCTGGAGTTGGGGACTAAGCTCCTACAATGAGCAGTTCTTC. It codes for CAWSWGLSSYNEQFF.

V is TRBV7-2 and J is TRBJ1-4, with TRBD1 matching 7 bases. The CDR3 extends over 15 amino acids. Per germline, CDR1 SGHTA and CDR2 FQGNSA. The trim removed 5 bases at V and 5 bases at J, leaving 8 bases unmatched. CDR3 residues: CASSLRDRKNEKLFF. In DNA form, the CDR3 reads TGTGCCAGCAGCCTGAGGGACAGAAAAAATGAAAAACTGTTTTTT.

The rearrangement links TRBV5-4 to TRBJ2-5; a possible D gene is TRBD2 (6 bases). The J call is uncertain, as TRBJ2-7 better fits the DNA end. Germline CDR1 and CDR2: SGHNT and YYREEE (reference sequence). The CDR3 consists of 13 residues. CDR3 protein: CASSPQGGYEQYF. In DNA form, the CDR3 reads TGTGCCAGCAGCCCCCAGGGAGGCTACGAGCAGTACTTC.

V is TRBV30 and J is TRBJ2-5, with 8 bases fitting TRBD2. CDR1 GTSNPN and CDR2 SVGIG come from the germline V gene (reference sequence). CDR3 length: 13 amino acids. The V segment lost 7 bases and the J segment 6 bases; nucleotides outside the gene matches: 10. The CDR3 loop reads CAYSSGPAKTQYF. CDR3 DNA sequence: TGTGCCTATTCTAGCGGGCCGGCGAAGACCCAGTACTTC.

The V gene is TRBV28, the J gene TRBJ2-7, with D maybe TRBD1 (5 bases). This CDR3 is built from 16 residues. Trimming pared 4 bases from V and 4 bases from J, leaving 20 bases between. CDR1 and CDR2 (germline): MDHEN, SYDVKM. CDR3 region: CASSSPGHPHPYEQYF. In DNA form, the CDR3 reads TGTGCCAGCAGTTCACCCGGACATCCACACCCTTACGAGCAGTACTTC.

V and J are TRBV9 and TRBJ2-2; TRBD2 matches at 7 bases. Germline trimming cut 4 bases from V and 8 bases from J; bases unmatched to any gene: 14. Germline CDR1 and CDR2: SGDLS and YYNGEE. This CDR3 region has 16 residues. In DNA, the CDR3 is TGTGCCAGCAGCAAGCTGGGGGAGGGAGCTAAAGGGGAGCTGTTTTTT. Translating it yields CASSKLGEGAKGELFF.

V gene TRBV6-5 combines with J gene TRBJ2-1; D may be TRBD2 (6 bases). The CDR3 sequence is 16 residues long. V gave up 2 bases and J gave up 4 bases, with 15 bases separating them. CDR1 is MNHEY and CDR2 is SVGAGI in the germline V gene. CDR3 residues: CASSYRAGTLYNEQFF. Here the CDR3 DNA reads TGTGCCAGCAGTTACCGGGCAGGGACTCTTTACAATGAGCAGTTCTTC.